This T cell receptor (beta chain) was retrieved from a study of T cells in Graves' hyperthyroidism and ophthalmopathy. Researchers took RNA transcripts and amplified the TCR beta CDR3 regions from them. A first-round RT-PCR of the TCR CDR3 used the HTBI primer set. TCRdb called the multiplex PCR reads again in MiXCR, with one record for every CDR3 protein. The sample consists of hundreds of thousands of distinct CDR3 sequences, around 13% of them appearing once. Source material for PBMCs was 10 ml fresh peripheral blood. V dropped 5 bases and J dropped 0; count of bases not matched to a gene: 6. The CDR3 covers 16 residues.

Source material: blood. The origin of this receptor is a woman in her 30s with Graves' hyperthyroidism. J is TRBJ1-3 and V is TRBV12-3 or TRBV12-4; 8 positions match TRBD1. CDR3 sequence (DNA): TGTGCCAGCAGTCTGGGACAGGCCTCCTCTGGAAACACCATATATTTT. Its protein product is CASSLGQASSGNTIYF.